These 7 T cell receptor beta chains came from one sample sequenced in a study of T cell responses to AZD1222 COVID-19 vaccine. Clones were read by immunoSEQ multiplex PCR, and TCRdb kept only the in-frame ones, dropping some. Counted here are about 150,000 clones, 85% to 95% occurring once; the ten biggest clones make up roughly 1.3%. Sequenced here: peripheral blood, sampled on day 0 of AZD1222 vaccination. Source of these receptors: an adult in good health.

This clone was seen only once. This chain uses TRBV5-4 with TRBJ1-1; D gene uncertain. The CDR3 runs 16 residues. Trimming shortened V by 1 base and J by 6 bases, and 19 bases separated the two germline ends. CDR1 is SGHNT and CDR2 is YYREEE in the germline V gene (reference sequence). The CDR3 nucleotides are TGTGCCAGCAGCTTGTCTCCGGGGTACCCCGCCGCTGAAGCTTTCTTT. Protein product: CASSLSPGYPAAEAFF.

This chain uses TRBV19 with TRBJ2-2, with 8 bases lining up with TRBD1. The CDR3 has 15 amino acids. Germline CDR1 reads LNHDA; CDR2 reads SQIVND (reference sequence). V dropped 9 bases and J dropped 4; count of bases not matched to a gene: 10. CDR3 nucleotide sequence: TGTGCCAGCAGAACAGGGGGTAGCGCCACCGGGGAGCTGTTTTTT. This codes for CASRTGGSATGELFF.

The chain couples TRBV12-3 or TRBV12-4 to TRBJ2-1; possibly TRBD1 or TRBD2 for D (5 bases each). The CDR3 has 13 amino acids. The ends were cut back, 6 bases at V and 9 bases at J, with 15 bases in the middle. CDR3 sequence (DNA): TGTGCCAGCAGCCGGGGATGGGGGACTGAGCAGTTCTTC. Protein product: CASSRGWGTEQFF.

Of note for this clone: Other DNA sequences in the sample encode the same CDR3. The chain links TRBV18 to TRBJ1-2; D call uncertain. The germline V gene encodes CDR1 KGHSH and CDR2 LQKENI. This CDR3 has 13 amino acids. V was cut by 1 base and J by 2 bases, with 5 bases left in between. CDR3 amino acids: CASSPQGNYGYTF. CDR3 nucleotide sequence: TGTGCCAGCTCACCACAAGGAAACTATGGCTACACCTTC.

The DNA for the CDR3 is TGTGCCAGCAGCTTAAGTCTGGGAGCGGGAGACAATGAGCAGTTCTTC. Encoded protein: CASSLSLGAGDNEQFF. This chain uses TRBV7-9 with TRBJ2-1; 8 bases line up with TRBD2. Germline CDR1 SEHNR, CDR2 FQNEAQ (reference sequence). Trimming removed 2 bases from V and 5 bases from J; junction bases left unmatched: 8. The CDR3 consists of 16 residues.

The chain carries TRBV9 and TRBJ2-2, with 9 positions matching TRBD1. CDR3 length: 15 residues. The V segment lost 2 bases and the J segment 7 bases; nucleotides outside the gene matches: 6. Per germline, CDR1 SGDLS and CDR2 YYNGEE. CDR3 protein: CASSVRQGVVGELFF. The CDR3 coding sequence is TGTGCCAGCAGCGTGCGACAGGGGGTTGTCGGGGAGCTGTTTTTT.

The V and J genes are TRBV6-5 and TRBJ1-5; 7 bases line up with TRBD1. Germline-derived CDR1 and CDR2 are MNHEY and SVGAGI. V trimming: 6 bases; J trimming: 2 bases; junction bases outside the gene matches: 7. CDR3 length: 15 amino acids. Written as DNA, the CDR3 is TGTGCCAGCAGACCTCAGGGGGACGGCAATCAGCCCCAGCATTTT. This translates into CASRPQGDGNQPQHF.